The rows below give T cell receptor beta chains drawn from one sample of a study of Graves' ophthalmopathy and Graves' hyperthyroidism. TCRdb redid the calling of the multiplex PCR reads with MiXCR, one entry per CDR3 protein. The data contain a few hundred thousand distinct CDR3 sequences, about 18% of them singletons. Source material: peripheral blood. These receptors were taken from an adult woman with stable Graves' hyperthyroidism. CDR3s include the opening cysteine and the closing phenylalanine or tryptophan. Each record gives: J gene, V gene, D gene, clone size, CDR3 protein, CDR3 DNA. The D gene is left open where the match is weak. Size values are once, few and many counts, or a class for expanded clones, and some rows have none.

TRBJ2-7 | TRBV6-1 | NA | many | CASSERVPSSYEQYF | TGTGCCAGCAGTGAAAGAGTTCCTAGCTCCTACGAGCAGTACTTC
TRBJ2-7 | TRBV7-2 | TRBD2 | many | CASSLGLAHSYEQYF | TGTGCCAGCAGCCTGGGACTAGCGCATTCCTACGAGCAGTACTTC
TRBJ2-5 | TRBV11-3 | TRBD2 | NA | CASSSTSGGQETQYF | TGTGCCAGCAGCTCGACTAGCGGGGGACAAGAGACCCAGTACTTC
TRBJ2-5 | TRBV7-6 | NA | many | CASSPNEKTQYF | TGTGCCAGCAGCCCCAATGAGAAGACCCAGTACTTC
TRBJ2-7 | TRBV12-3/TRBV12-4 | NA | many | CASSFAGSYEQYF | TGTGCCAGCAGTTTCGCAGGTTCCTACGAGCAGTACTTC
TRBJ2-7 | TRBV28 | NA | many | CASIGGAQRGYEQYF | TGTGCCAGCATAGGGGGGGCGCAGAGGGGTTACGAGCAGTACTTC
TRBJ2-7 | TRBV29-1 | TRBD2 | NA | CSAGGATYEQYF | TGCAGCGCGGGAGGGGCAACCTACGAGCAGTACTTC
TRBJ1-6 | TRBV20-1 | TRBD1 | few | CSANRDRGPGLHF | TGCAGTGCTAACCGGGACAGGGGGCCGGGCCTCCACTTT
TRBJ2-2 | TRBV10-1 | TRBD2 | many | CASSVRGRALDTGELFF | TGCGCCAGCAGTGTCCGAGGGAGGGCCCTGGACACCGGGGAGCTGTTTTTT
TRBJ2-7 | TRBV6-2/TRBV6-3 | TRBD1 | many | CASSSRTGDYEQYF | TGTGCCAGCAGTTCCAGGACAGGGGACTACGAGCAGTACTTC
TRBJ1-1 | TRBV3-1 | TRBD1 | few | CASSPTPGTGPIEAFF | TGTGCCAGCAGCCCTACTCCAGGGACAGGGCCTATTGAAGCTTTCTTT
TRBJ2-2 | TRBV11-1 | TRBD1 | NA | CASSSTRTGGTGELFF | TGTGCCAGCAGCTCTACCAGGACAGGGGGGACCGGGGAGCTGTTTTTT
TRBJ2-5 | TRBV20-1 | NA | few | CSARMQETQYF | TGCAGTGCTCGGATGCAGGAGACCCAGTACTTC
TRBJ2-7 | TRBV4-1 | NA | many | CASSHRGYEQYF | TGCGCCAGCAGCCACCGAGGCTACGAGCAGTACTTC
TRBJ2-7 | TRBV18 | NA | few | CASSPDYNKNYEQYF | TGTGCCAGCTCACCCGACTATAATAAAAACTACGAGCAGTACTTC
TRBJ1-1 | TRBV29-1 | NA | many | CSVGLQGMMNTEAFF | TGCAGCGTTGGGTTGCAGGGTATGATGAACACTGAAGCTTTCTTT
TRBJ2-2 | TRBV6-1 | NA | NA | CASGADNTGELFF | TGTGCCAGCGGGGCCGACAACACCGGGGAGCTGTTTTTT
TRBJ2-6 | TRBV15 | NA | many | CATSKTQPPGGESGANVLTF | TGTGCCACCAGCAAAACCCAACCCCCGGGGGGCGAATCCGGGGCCAACGTCCTGACTTTC
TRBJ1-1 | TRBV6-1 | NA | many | CASKTSWGSNTEAFF | TGTGCCAGCAAGACTAGTTGGGGGTCGAACACTGAAGCTTTCTTT
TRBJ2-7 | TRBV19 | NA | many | CASSIQAVRTYEQYF | TGTGCCAGTAGTATTCAGGCAGTCCGTACCTACGAGCAGTACTTC
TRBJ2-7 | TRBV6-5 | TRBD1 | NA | CASSSDPGQVYEQYF | TGTGCCAGCAGTTCCGATCCGGGACAGGTCTACGAGCAGTACTTC
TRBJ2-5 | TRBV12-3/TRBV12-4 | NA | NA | CATQRGGWETQYF | TGTGCCACTCAAAGGGGGGGTTGGGAGACCCAGTACTTC
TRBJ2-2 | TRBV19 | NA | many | CASRRPGRTGELFF | TGTGCCAGTAGAAGGCCAGGGAGGACCGGGGAGCTGTTTTTT
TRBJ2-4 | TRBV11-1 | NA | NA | CASSPYGNNIQYF | TGTGCCAGCAGCCCTTATGGTAACAACATTCAGTACTTC
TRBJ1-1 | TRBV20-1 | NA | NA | CSARDPRAGGGEAFF | TGCAGTGCTAGAGATCCCCGGGCGGGGGGGGGTGAAGCTTTCTTT